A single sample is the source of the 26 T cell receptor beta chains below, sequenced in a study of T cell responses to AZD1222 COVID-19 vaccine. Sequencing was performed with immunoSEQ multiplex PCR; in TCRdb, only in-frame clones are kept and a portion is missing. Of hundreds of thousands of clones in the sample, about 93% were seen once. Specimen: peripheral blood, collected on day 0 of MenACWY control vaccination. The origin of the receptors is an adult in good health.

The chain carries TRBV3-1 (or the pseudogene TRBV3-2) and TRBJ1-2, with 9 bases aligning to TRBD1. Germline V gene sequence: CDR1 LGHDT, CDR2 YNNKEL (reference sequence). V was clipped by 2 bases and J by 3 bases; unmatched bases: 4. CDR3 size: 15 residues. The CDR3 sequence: CASSQTGGIDYGYTF. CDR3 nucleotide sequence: TGTGCCAGCAGCCAAACAGGGGGCATAGACTATGGCTACACCTTC.

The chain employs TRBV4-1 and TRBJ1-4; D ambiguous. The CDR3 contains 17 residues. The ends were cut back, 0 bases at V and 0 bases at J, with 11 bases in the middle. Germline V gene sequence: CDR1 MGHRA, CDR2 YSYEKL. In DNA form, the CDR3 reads TGCGCCAGCAGCCAAGATCCCGAATCCGCAACTAATGAAAAACTGTTTTTT. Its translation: CASSQDPESATNEKLFF.

The chain's CDR3 is CASSPSTGMEIEKLFF. CDR3 sequence (DNA): TGTGCCAGCAGCCCATCTACAGGGATGGAGATTGAAAAACTGTTTTTT. The chain employs TRBV5-4 and TRBJ1-4, with TRBD1 as a possible D gene (6 bases). The germline V gene has CDR1 SGHNT and CDR2 YYREEE (reference sequence). V was clipped by 4 bases and J by 7 bases, with 20 bases between them. The CDR3 loop spans 16 amino acids.

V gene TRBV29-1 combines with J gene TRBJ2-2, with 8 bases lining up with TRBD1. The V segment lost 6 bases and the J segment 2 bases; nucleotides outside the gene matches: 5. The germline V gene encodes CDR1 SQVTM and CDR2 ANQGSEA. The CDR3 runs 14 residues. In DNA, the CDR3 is TGCAGCGTCGACAGGGGTGGAAACACCGGGGAGCTGTTTTTT. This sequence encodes CSVDRGGNTGELFF.

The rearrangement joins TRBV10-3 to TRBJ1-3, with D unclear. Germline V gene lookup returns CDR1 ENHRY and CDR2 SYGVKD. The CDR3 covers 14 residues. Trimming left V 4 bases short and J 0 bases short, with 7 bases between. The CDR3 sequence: CAISGRSSGNTIYF. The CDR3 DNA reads TGTGCCATCAGTGGAAGGAGCTCTGGAAACACCATATATTTT.

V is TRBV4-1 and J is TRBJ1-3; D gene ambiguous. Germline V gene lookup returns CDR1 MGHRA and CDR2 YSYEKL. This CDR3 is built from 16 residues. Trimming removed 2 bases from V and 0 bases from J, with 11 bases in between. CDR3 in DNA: TGCGCCAGCAGCCAACTTAACGGCGGCTCTGGAAACACCATATATTTT. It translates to CASSQLNGGSGNTIYF.

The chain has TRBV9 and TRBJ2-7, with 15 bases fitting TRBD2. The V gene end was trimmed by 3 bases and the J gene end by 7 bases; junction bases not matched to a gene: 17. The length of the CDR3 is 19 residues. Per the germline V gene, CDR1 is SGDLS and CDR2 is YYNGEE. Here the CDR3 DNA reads TGTGCCAGCAGCGCGGGTGGACTAGCGGGGGGGCGTAGAATTGAAGAGCAGTACTTC. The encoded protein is CASSAGGLAGGRRIEEQYF.

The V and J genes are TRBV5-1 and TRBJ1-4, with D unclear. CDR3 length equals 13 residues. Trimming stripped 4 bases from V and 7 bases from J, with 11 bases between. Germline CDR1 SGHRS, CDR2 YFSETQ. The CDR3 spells CASSGLGFEKLFF. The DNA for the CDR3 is TGCGCCAGCAGCGGGCTAGGATTTGAAAAACTGTTTTTT. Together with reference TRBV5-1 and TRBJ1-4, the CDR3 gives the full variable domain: KAGVTQTPRYLIKTRGQQVTLSCSPISGHRSVSWYQQTPGQGLQFLFEYFSETQRNKGNFPGRFSGRQFSNSRSEMNVSTLELGDSALYLCASSGLGFEKLFFGSGTQLSVL.

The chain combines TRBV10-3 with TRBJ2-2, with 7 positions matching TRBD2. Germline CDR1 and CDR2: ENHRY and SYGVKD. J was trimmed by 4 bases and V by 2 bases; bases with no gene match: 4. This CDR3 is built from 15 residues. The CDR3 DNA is TGTGCCATCAGTGAGCGGGGAGGGCCCACCGGGGAGCTGTTTTTT. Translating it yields CAISERGGPTGELFF.

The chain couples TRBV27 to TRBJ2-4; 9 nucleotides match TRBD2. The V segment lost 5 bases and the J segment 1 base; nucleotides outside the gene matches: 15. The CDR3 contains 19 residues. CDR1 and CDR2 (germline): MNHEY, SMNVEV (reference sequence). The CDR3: CASSPSGRGGLRAKNIQYF. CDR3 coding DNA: TGTGCCAGCAGTCCCTCTGGGCGGGGGGGCCTTCGGGCCAAAAACATTCAGTACTTC.

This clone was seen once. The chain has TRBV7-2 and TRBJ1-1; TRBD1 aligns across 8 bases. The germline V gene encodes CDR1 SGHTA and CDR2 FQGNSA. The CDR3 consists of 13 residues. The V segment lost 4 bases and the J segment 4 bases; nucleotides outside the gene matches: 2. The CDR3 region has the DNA TGTGCCAGCAGCTCCAGGGGGCCCACTGAAGCTTTCTTT. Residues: CASSSRGPTEAFF.

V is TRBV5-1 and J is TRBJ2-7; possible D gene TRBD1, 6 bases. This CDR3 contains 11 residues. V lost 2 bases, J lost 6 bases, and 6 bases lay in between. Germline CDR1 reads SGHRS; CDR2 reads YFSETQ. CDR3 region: CASSLQGEQYF. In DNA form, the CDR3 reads TGCGCCAGCAGCTTACAGGGCGAGCAGTACTTC.

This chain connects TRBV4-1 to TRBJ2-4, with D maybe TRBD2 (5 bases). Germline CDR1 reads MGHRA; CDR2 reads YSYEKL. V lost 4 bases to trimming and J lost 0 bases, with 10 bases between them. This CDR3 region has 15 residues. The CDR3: CASSLSAVAKNIQYF. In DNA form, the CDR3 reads TGCGCCAGCAGCCTTTCAGCGGTAGCCAAAAACATTCAGTACTTC.

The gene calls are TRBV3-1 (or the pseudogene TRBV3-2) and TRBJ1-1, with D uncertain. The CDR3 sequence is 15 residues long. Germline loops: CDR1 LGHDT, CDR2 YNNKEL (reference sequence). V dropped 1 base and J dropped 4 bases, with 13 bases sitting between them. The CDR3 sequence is CASSQARRLSTEAFF. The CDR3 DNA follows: TGTGCCAGCAGCCAAGCCCGACGGCTTTCCACTGAAGCTTTCTTT.

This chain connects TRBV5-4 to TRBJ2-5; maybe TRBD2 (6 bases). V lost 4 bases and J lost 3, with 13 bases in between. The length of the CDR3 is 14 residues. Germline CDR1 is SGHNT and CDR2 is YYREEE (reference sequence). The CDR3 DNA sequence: TGTGCCAGCAGCGCCGGGGGTAGCGAAGAGACCCAGTACTTC. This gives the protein CASSAGGSEETQYF.

This CDR3 reads CASSLVGRSYGYTF. DNA of the CDR3: TGTGCCAGCAGCTTGGTTGGCAGGAGCTATGGCTACACCTTC. V and J are TRBV5-6 and TRBJ1-2; no reliable D call. The CDR3 length is 14 residues. The germline gives CDR1 SGHDT, CDR2 YYEEEE. V shed 0 bases and J shed 4 bases, with 10 bases lying between them. Filled out from reference TRBV5-6 and TRBJ1-2, the complete variable domain reads DAGVTQSPTHLIKTRGQQVTLRCSPKSGHDTVSWYQQALGQGPQFIFQYYEEEERQRGNFPDRFSGHQFPNYSSELNVNALLLGDSALYLCASSLVGRSYGYTFGSGTRLTVV.

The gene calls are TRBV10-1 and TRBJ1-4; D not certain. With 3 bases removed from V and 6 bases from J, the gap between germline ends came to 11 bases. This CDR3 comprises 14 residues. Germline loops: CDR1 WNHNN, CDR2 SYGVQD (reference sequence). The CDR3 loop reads CASSDATFDEKLFF. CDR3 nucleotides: TGCGCCAGCAGTGATGCGACGTTTGATGAAAAACTGTTTTTT.

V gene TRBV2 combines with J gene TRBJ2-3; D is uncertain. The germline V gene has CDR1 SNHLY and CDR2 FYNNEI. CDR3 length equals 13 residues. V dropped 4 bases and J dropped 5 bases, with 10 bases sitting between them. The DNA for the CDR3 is TGTGCCAGCAGTGTCCCCCCTGAAGATACGCAGTATTTT. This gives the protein CASSVPPEDTQYF. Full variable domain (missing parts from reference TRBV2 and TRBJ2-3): EPEVTQTPSHQVTQMGQEVILRCVPISNHLYFYWYRQILGQKVEFLVSFYNNEISEKSEIFDDQFSVERPDGSNFTLKIRSTKLEDSAMYFCASSVPPEDTQYFGPGTRLTVL.

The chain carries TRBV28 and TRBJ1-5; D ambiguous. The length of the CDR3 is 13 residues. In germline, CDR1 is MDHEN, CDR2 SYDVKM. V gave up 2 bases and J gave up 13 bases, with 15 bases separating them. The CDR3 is CASSLNLMRSQHF. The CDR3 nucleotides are TGTGCCAGCAGTTTAAATCTCATGCGCTCTCAGCATTTT. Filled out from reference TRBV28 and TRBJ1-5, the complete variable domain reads DVKVTQSSRYLVKRTGEKVFLECVQDMDHENMFWYRQDPGLGLRLIYFSYDVKMKEKGDIPEGYSVSREKKERFSLILESASTNQTSMYLCASSLNLMRSQHFGDGTRLSIL.

The CDR3, as DNA: TGCGCCAGCAGCTGGACCGGCATGAACACTGAAGCTTTCTTT. The encoded protein is CASSWTGMNTEAFF. The chain employs TRBV5-1 and TRBJ1-1, with D hard to call. V lost 3 bases to trimming and J lost 0 bases, with 9 bases between them. CDR3 length: 14 amino acids. Germline loops: CDR1 SGHRS, CDR2 YFSETQ.

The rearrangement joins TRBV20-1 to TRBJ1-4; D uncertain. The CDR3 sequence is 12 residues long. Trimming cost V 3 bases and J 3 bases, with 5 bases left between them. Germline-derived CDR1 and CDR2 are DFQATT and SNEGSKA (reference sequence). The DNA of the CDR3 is TGCAGTGCTAGTCGGCCTAATGAAAAACTGTTTTTT. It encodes CSASRPNEKLFF.

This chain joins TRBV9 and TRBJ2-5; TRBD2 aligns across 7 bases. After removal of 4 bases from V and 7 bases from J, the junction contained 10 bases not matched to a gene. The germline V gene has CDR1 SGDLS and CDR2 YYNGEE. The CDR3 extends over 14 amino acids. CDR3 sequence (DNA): TGTGCCAGCAGCCCCCGACTAGCCCCACGGACCCAGTACTTC. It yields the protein CASSPRLAPRTQYF. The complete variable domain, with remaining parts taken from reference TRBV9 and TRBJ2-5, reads DSGVTQTPKHLITATGQRVTLRCSPRSGDLSVYWYQQSLDQGLQFLIQYYNGEERAKGNILERFSAQQFPDLHSELNLSSLELGDSALYFCASSPRLAPRTQYFGPGTRLLVL.

CDR3 sequence: CSASPLAGVYNEQFF. CDR3 in DNA: TGCAGTGCTAGTCCTCTAGCGGGGGTTTACAATGAGCAGTTCTTC. The chain is built from TRBV20-1 and TRBJ2-1; 10 bases match TRBD2. The germline V gene has CDR1 DFQATT and CDR2 SNEGSKA (reference sequence). J gave up 4 bases and V 3 bases, and 6 bases lay outside the gene matches. This CDR3 comprises 15 residues.

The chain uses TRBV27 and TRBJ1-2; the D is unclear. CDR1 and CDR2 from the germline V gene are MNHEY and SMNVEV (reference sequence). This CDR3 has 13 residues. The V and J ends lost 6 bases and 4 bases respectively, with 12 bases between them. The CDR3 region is CASSPPRGYGYTF. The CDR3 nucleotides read TGTGCCAGCAGCCCTCCCCGGGGCTATGGCTACACCTTC.

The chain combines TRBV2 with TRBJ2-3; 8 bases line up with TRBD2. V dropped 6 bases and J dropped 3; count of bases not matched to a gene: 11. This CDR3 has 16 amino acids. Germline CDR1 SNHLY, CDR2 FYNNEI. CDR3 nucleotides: TGTGCCAGCAGGAACCTAGCCGGGGGGGTAACAGATACGCAGTATTTT. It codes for CASRNLAGGVTDTQYF.

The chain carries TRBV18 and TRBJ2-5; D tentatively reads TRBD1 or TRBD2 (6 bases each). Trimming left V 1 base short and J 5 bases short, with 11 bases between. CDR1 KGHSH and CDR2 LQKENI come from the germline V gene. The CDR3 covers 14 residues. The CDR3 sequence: CASSPRGARETQYF. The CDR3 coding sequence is TGTGCCAGCTCACCACGGGGGGCGCGGGAGACCCAGTACTTC.